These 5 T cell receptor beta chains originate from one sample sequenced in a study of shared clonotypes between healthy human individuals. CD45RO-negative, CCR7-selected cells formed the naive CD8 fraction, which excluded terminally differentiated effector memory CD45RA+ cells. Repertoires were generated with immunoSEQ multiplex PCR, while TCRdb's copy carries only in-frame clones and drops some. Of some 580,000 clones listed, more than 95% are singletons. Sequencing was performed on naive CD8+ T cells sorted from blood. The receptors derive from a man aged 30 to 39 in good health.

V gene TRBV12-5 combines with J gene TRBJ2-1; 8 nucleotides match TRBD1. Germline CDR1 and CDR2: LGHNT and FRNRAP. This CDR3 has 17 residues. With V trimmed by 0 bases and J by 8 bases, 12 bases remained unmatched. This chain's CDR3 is CASGLVLTDRDPDEQFF. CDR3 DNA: TGTGCTAGTGGTTTGGTATTGACGGACAGGGACCCTGATGAGCAGTTCTTC.

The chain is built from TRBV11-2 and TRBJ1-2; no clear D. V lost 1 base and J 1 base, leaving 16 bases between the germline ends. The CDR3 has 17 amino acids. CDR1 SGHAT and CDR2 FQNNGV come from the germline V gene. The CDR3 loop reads CASSLGLAFRGNYGYTF. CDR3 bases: TGTGCCAGCAGCTTAGGTCTTGCTTTTCGGGGTAACTATGGCTACACCTTC.

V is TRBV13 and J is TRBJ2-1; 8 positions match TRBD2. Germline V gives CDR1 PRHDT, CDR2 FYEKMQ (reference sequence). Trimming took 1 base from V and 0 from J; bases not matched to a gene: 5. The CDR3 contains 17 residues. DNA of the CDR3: TGTGCCAGCAGCTTAGCCCAGAGCGGGAGCTCCTACAATGAGCAGTTCTTC. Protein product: CASSLAQSGSSYNEQFF. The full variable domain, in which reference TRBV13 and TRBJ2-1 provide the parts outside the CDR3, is AAGVIQSPRHLIKEKRETATLKCYPIPRHDTVYWYQQGPGQDPQFLISFYEKMQSDKGSIPDRFSAQQFSDYHSELNMSSLELGDSALYFCASSLAQSGSSYNEQFFGPGTRLTVL.

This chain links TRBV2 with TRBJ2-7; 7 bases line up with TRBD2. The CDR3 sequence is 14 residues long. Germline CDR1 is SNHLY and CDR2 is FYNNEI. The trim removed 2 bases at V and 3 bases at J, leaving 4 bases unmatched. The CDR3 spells CASSEHGRSYEQYF. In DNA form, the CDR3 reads TGTGCCAGCAGTGAACACGGGAGGAGCTACGAGCAGTACTTC. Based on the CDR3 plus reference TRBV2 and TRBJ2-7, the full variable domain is EPEVTQTPSHQVTQMGQEVILRCVPISNHLYFYWYRQILGQKVEFLVSFYNNEISEKSEIFDDQFSVERPDGSNFTLKIRSTKLEDSAMYFCASSEHGRSYEQYFGPGTRLTVT.

CDR3 nucleotides: TGCAGTGCCCTCACGGGGCAGCCCCAGCATTTT. As protein: CSALTGQPQHF. J is TRBJ1-5 and V is TRBV20-1; no definite D call. The CDR3 sequence is 11 residues long. CDR1 is DFQATT, CDR2 SNEGSKA, per germline (reference sequence). The germline V and J ends were trimmed by 6 bases and 7 bases, with 10 bases remaining between them.